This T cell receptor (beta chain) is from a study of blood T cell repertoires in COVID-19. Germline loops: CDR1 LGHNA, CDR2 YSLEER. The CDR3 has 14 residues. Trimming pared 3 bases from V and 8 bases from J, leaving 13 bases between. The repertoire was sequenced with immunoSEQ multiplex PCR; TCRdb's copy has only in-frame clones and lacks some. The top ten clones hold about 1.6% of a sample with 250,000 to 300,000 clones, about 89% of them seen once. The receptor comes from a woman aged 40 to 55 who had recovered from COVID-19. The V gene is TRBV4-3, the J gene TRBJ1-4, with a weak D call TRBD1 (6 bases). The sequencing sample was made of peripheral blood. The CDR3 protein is CASSHDRFTEKLFF. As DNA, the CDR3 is TGCGCCAGCAGCCACGACAGGTTCACGGAAAAACTGTTTTTT.